The 9 T cell receptor beta chains listed next were all sequenced from one sample in a study of immune heterogeneity within non-small cell lung tumors. Template came from bulk tumor genomic DNA, at roughly 600 ng per sample. Surgeons took several biopsies per primary tumor, spaced far apart, during surgery. Newly diagnosed with untreated non-small cell lung cancer, the patients underwent curative surgery. Amplification of the TCR beta CDR3 was achieved through multiplex PCR with 32 V and 13 J primers. TCRdb reprocessed the multiplex PCR reads with MiXCR, giving one entry per CDR3 protein. There are about 12,000 distinct CDR3 sequences in the sample; 22% occur only once, and 4.6% lies in the top ten. The sample taken for sequencing was lung tumor tissue. These receptors all stem from a man between 60 and 70 years old with non-small cell lung cancer.

This clonotype was seen many times. The chain links TRBV10-3 to TRBJ2-1, with 9 bases fitting TRBD1. J lost 8 bases, V lost 7 bases, and 12 bases had no gene match. CDR3 length: 15 residues. Germline lookup yields CDR1 ENHRY and CDR2 SYGVKD. CDR3 region: CAITQRGQGNDEQFF. CDR3 coding DNA: TGTGCCATCACCCAAAGGGGACAGGGAAATGATGAGCAGTTCTTC.

This clonotype ranks as medium-sized. The rearrangement joins TRBV28 to TRBJ1-2; the D is unclear. With 3 bases removed from V and 7 bases from J, the gap between germline ends came to 9 bases. Germline V gene lookup returns CDR1 MDHEN and CDR2 SYDVKM. The CDR3 sequence is 12 residues long. This CDR3 is CASSFQEPGYTF. CDR3 coding DNA: TGTGCCAGCAGTTTTCAGGAGCCTGGCTACACCTTC.

This clonotype is medium-sized within its sample. The V call is TRBV27, the J call TRBJ2-7; 7 bases align to TRBD1. V lost 4 bases and J lost 3; bases outside the gene matches: 6. In germline, CDR1 is MNHEY, CDR2 SMNVEV (reference sequence). This CDR3 is 14 amino acids long. The CDR3 is CASSSGQAVYEQYF. The CDR3 bases are TGTGCCAGCAGTTCCGGACAGGCCGTCTACGAGCAGTACTTC.

About this clonotype: A much bigger clone sits one base away, suggesting this may be a read error. The chain employs TRBV12-3 or TRBV12-4 and TRBJ2-3; possibly TRBD1 for D (5 bases). The end of the DNA is better explained by TRBJ1-5, so the J call may be wrong. There are 16 residues in the CDR3. The CDR3: CASSFKSGIGADTQHF. The CDR3 DNA is TGTGCCAGCAGTTTTAAGTCAGGGATAGGCGCAGATACGCAGCATTTT.

In its sample, this clonotype ranks as medium-sized. The V gene is TRBV12-3 or TRBV12-4, the J gene TRBJ2-3; 9 nucleotides match TRBD2. The CDR3 loop spans 15 amino acids. J lost 2 bases, V lost 5 bases, and 5 bases had no gene match. The CDR3 region is CASSRLAGVTDTQYF. The CDR3 bases are TGTGCCAGCAGTCGATTAGCGGGAGTCACAGATACGCAGTATTTT.

Details on this clonotype: The junction and the germline gene differ at one end; a read error may be behind it. This chain uses TRBV9 with TRBJ2-1; TRBD2 agrees at 11 bases. CDR3 size: 16 residues. In germline, CDR1 is SGDLS, CDR2 YYNGEE. The CDR3 DNA follows: TGTGCCAGCAGCCCCATGGCCATGGGACTAGCGGCTGAGAAGTTCTTC. Its protein is CASSPMAMGLAAEKFF.

The chain carries TRBV20-1 and TRBJ2-3, with 9 bases that match TRBD1. The length of the CDR3 is 16 residues. CDR1 is DFQATT and CDR2 is SNEGSKA in the germline V gene (reference sequence). With V trimmed by 0 bases and J by 4 bases, 8 bases remained unmatched. Here the CDR3 DNA reads TGCAGTGCTAGAGATCCGGGACAGGGTTCCCCAGATACGCAGTATTTT. Translated: CSARDPGQGSPDTQYF.

The V and J genes are TRBV10-3 and TRBJ1-5, with D possibly being TRBD1 (6 bases). This CDR3 is built from 13 residues. Germline CDR1 and CDR2: ENHRY and SYGVKD. Between the trimmed V and J ends, which lost 10 bases and 4 bases, there was a span of 14 bases. CDR3 sequence (DNA): TGTGCCACCACAGGGACATTTAATCAGCCCCAGCATTTT. It encodes CATTGTFNQPQHF.

This clonotype has a count of ten or more. The chain uses TRBV28 and TRBJ2-1; TRBD2 is a possible D gene (5 bases). This CDR3 has 14 amino acids. V was pared by 6 bases and J by 1 base, with 10 bases between. Per germline, CDR1 MDHEN and CDR2 SYDVKM. CDR3 sequence (DNA): TGTGCCAGCAGACATAGCGAGTCCTACAATGAGCAGTTCTTC. This translates into CASRHSESYNEQFF.